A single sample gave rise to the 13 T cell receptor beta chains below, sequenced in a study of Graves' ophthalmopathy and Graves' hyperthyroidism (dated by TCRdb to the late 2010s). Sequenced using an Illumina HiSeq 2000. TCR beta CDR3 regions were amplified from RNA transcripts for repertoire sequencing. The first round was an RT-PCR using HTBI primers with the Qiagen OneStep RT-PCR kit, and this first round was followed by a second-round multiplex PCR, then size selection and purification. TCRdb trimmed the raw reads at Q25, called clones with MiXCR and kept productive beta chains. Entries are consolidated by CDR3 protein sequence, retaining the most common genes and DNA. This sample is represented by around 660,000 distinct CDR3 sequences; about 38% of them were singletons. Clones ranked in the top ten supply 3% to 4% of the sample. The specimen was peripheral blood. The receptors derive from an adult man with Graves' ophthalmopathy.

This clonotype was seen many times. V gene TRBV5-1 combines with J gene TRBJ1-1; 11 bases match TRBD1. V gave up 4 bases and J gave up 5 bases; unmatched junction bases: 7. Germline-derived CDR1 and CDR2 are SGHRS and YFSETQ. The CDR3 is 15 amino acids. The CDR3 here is CASSVGQGARTEAFF. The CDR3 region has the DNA TGCGCCAGCAGCGTCGGACAGGGGGCAAGGACTGAAGCTTTCTTT.

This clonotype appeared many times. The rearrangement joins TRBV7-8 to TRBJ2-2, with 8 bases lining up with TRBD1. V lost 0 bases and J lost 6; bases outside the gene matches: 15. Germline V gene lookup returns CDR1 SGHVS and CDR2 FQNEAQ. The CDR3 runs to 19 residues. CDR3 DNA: TGTGCCAGCAGCTTAGCCAGGACAGGGCGCATCATCGCGGCCGGGGAGCTGTTTTTT. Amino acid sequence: CASSLARTGRIIAAGELFF.

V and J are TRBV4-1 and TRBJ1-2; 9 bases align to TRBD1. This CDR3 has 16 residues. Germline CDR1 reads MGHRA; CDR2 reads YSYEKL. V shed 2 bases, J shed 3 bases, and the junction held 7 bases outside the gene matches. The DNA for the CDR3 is TGCGCCAGCAGCCAACGAAACAGGGGGCCCCACTATGGCTACACCTTC. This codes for CASSQRNRGPHYGYTF.

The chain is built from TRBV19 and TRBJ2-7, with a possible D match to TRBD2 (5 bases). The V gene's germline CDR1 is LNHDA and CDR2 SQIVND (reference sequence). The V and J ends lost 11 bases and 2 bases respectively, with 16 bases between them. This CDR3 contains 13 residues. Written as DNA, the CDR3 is TGTGCCTGGAGACTCGGGGTGGCCTACGAGCAGTACTTC. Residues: CAWRLGVAYEQYF.

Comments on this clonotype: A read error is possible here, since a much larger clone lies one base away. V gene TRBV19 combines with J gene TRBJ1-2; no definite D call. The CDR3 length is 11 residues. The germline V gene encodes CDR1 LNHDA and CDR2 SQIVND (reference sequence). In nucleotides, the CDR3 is TGTGCCAGTAACCAGGCGTATGGCTGCACCTTC. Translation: CASNQAYGCTF.

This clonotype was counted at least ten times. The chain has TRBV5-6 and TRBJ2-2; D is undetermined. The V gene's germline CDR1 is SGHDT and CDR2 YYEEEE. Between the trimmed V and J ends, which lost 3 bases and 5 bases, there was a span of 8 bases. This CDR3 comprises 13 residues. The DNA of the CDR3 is TGTGCCAGCAGCTCCCTGGTTACCGGGGAGCTGTTTTTT. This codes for CASSSLVTGELFF.

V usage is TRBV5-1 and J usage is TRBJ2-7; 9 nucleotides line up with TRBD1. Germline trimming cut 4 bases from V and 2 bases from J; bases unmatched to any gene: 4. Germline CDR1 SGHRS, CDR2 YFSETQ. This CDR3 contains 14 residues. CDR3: CASSTTGGTYEQYF. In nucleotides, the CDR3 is TGCGCCAGCAGCACGACAGGGGGGACCTACGAGCAGTACTTC.

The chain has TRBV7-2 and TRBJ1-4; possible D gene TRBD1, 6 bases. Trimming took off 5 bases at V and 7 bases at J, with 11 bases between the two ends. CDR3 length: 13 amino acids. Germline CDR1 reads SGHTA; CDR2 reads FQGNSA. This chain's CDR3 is CASSPWTAEKLFF. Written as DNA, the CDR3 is TGTGCCAGCAGCCCATGGACAGCTGAAAAACTGTTTTTT. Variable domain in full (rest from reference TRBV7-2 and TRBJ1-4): GAGVSQSPSNKVTEKGKDVELRCDPISGHTALYWYRQSLGQGLEFLIYFQGNSAPDKSGLPSDRFSAERTGGSVSTLTIQRTQQEDSAVYLCASSPWTAEKLFFGSGTQLSVL.

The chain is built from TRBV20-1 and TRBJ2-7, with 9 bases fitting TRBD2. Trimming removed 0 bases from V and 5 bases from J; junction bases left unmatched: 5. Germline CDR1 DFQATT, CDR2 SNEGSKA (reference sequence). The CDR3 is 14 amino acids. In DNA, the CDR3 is TGCAGTGCTAGAGATCTAGCGGGAAGCGACGAGCAGTACTTC. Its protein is CSARDLAGSDEQYF.

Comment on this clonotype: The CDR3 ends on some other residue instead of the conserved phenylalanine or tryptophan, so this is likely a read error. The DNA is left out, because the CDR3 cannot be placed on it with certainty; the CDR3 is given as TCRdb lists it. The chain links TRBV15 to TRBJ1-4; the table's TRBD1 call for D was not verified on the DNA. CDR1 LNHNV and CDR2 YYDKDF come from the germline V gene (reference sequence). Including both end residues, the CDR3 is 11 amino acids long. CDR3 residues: CATSRDPGGAY.

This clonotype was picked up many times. The DNA of the CDR3 is TGCGCCAGCAGCCCTTTAGCGGGAGGTATGTCCTACGAGCAGTACTTC. Protein product: CASSPLAGGMSYEQYF. This chain uses TRBV5-1 with TRBJ2-7, with TRBD2 matching over 10 bases. Per the germline V gene, CDR1 is SGHRS and CDR2 is YFSETQ. With V trimmed by 4 bases and J by 1 base, 8 bases remained unmatched. The CDR3 extends over 16 amino acids.

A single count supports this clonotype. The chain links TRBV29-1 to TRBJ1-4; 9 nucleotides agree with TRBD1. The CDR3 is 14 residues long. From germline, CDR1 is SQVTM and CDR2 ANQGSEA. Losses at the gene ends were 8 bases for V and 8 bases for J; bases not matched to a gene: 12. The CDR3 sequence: CSPRTGTGTEKLFF. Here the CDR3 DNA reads TGCAGCCCAAGGACCGGGACAGGGACCGAAAAACTGTTTTTT.

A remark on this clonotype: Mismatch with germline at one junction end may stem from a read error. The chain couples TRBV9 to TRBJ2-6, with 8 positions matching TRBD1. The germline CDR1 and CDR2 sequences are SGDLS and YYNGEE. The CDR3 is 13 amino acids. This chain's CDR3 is CASSSMQGATEAF. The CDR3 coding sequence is TGTGCCAGCAGCTCTATGCAGGGGGCCACTGAAGCTTTC.